This TCR beta chain was sequenced in a study of graft-versus-host responses after intestinal transplantation. For the study at large: Isolated intestinal, liver-intestinal, or multivisceral transplants were what recipients had.

The germline gives CDR1 MNHEY, CDR2 SVGAGI. V lost 2 bases to trimming and J lost 5 bases, with 11 bases between them. This CDR3 has 14 amino acids. Using immunoSEQ multiplex PCR, the repertoire was profiled, and TCRdb retains in-frame clones only, with some absent. Here the sample spans nearly 110,000 clones, about 87% being singletons. On this clone: Its antigen remains unidentified.

The clonotype comes from a human donor who was the organ donor for an intestinal transplant. This chain joins TRBV6-5 and TRBJ2-3, with a weak D call TRBD1 (5 bases). The specimen was unstimulated CD4+ T cells sorted from spleen or lymph node cells, collected before transplant. The CDR3 nucleotides read TGTGCCAGCAGTTACGAGTCAGGGAAAGATACGCAGTATTTT. Amino acid sequence: CASSYESGKDTQYF.